This entry lists 9 T cell receptor beta chains sequenced from one sample in a study of identical twins. Each CDR3 protein gets one entry after TCRdb re-called the 5' RACE reads with MiXCR. In the table there are about 240,000 distinct CDR3 sequences, roughly 10% of which are singletons. The sequencing input was memory T cells sorted from blood. Receptors were obtained from a man aged 45 to 65 in good health.

This sequence joins TRBV20-1 and TRBJ2-5; 8 bases are a match to TRBD1. Germline V lookup: CDR1 DFQATT, CDR2 SNEGSKA (reference sequence). J gave up 2 bases and V 5 bases, and 7 bases lay outside the gene matches. The CDR3 is made up of 14 amino acids. DNA for the CDR3: TGCAGTGCTCGAGGACAGGGCCAACAAGAGACCCAGTACTTC. Encoded protein: CSARGQGQQETQYF.

This clonotype was seen ten or more times. The gene calls are TRBV4-1 and TRBJ2-2; 7 bases fit TRBD1. CDR1 and CDR2 from the germline V gene are MGHRA and YSYEKL. The CDR3 extends over 16 amino acids. Trimming removed 4 bases from V and 3 bases from J; junction bases left unmatched: 8. CDR3 residues: CASSRRQGWDTGELFF. Here the CDR3 DNA reads TGCGCCAGCAGCCGACGACAGGGATGGGACACCGGGGAGCTGTTTTTT.

CDR3 sequence (DNA): TGTGCCAGGAGGGGACTAGCGAACACCGGGGAGCTGTTTTTT. Protein: CARRGLANTGELFF. This chain links TRBV2 with TRBJ2-2; 8 bases match TRBD2. V lost 9 bases and J lost 0; bases outside the gene matches: 3. The CDR3 is made up of 14 amino acids. The germline CDR1 and CDR2 sequences are SNHLY and FYNNEI. The full variable domain, in which reference TRBV2 and TRBJ2-2 provide the parts outside the CDR3, is EPEVTQTPSHQVTQMGQEVILRCVPISNHLYFYWYRQILGQKVEFLVSFYNNEISEKSEIFDDQFSVERPDGSNFTLKIRSTKLEDSAMYFCARRGLANTGELFFGEGSRLTVL.

In its sample, this clonotype was seen many times. The rearrangement links TRBV27 to TRBJ2-7; 10 bases agree with TRBD1. From germline, CDR1 is MNHEY and CDR2 SMNVEV (reference sequence). Trimming removed 5 bases from V and 3 bases from J; junction bases left unmatched: 7. This CDR3 contains 15 residues. CDR3 DNA: TGTGCCAGCAGTATCCTGGGACAGGGGATCTACGAGCAGTACTTC. Translation gives CASSILGQGIYEQYF.

V usage is TRBV7-9 and J usage is TRBJ1-2, with TRBD1 matching over 9 bases. Germline V gene data show CDR1 as SEHNR and CDR2 as FQNEAQ (reference sequence). CDR3 length: 14 residues. Germline trimming cut 4 bases from V and 5 bases from J; bases unmatched to any gene: 5. For the CDR3, the DNA is TGTGCCAGCAGCTCGGACAGGGGATGGTATGGCTACACCTTC. Its translation is CASSSDRGWYGYTF.

V is TRBV7-8 and J is TRBJ2-3, with TRBD2 matching 7 bases. Germline CDR1 SGHVS, CDR2 FQNEAQ. This CDR3 contains 16 residues. The V and J ends lost 0 bases and 6 bases, in that order; junction bases with no gene match: 9. The CDR3 region has the DNA TGTGCCAGCAGCTTAGCGAGTGGAGCGGGGTTGGATACGCAGTATTTT. Translated, it gives CASSLASGAGLDTQYF.

This clonotype was found a few times. The CDR3 region has the DNA TGCAGTGCTACCTGGGAAGGGGAAGAGACCCAGTACTTC. Its protein is CSATWEGEETQYF. The chain joins TRBV20-1 to TRBJ2-5, with D perhaps TRBD1 (5 bases). Trimming cost V 4 bases and J 3 bases, with 12 bases left between them. Germline V lookup: CDR1 DFQATT, CDR2 SNEGSKA (reference sequence). The CDR3 spans 13 residues.

This sequence joins TRBV20-1 and TRBJ2-7; TRBD1 matches at 7 bases. This CDR3 spans 13 amino acids. Per the germline V gene, CDR1 is DFQATT and CDR2 is SNEGSKA (reference sequence). The J segment lost 5 bases and the V segment lost 5 bases, leaving 9 bases of the junction unmatched. In nucleotides, the CDR3 is TGCAGTGCTGCGAGACAGGGCCTCGACGAGCAGTACTTC. Protein product: CSAARQGLDEQYF.

This clonotype has only a few counts. This chain joins TRBV16 and TRBJ2-2; D gene ambiguous. CDR1 is KGHSY and CDR2 is FQNENV in the germline V gene. Trimming cost V 2 bases and J 7 bases, with 8 bases left between them. This CDR3 has 13 residues. The CDR3 DNA reads as TGTGCCAGCAGCCAAAAGACAAACGGGGAGCTGTTTTTT. Translated: CASSQKTNGELFF. The complete variable domain, with remaining parts taken from reference TRBV16 and TRBJ2-2, reads GEEVAQTPKHLVRGEGQKAKLYCAPIKGHSYVFWYQQVLKNEFKFLISFQNENVFDETGMPKERFSAKCLPNSPCSLEIQATKLEDSAVYFCASSQKTNGELFFGEGSRLTVL.